What follows are 21 T cell receptor beta chains derived from one specimen sequenced in a study of blood T cell repertoires in COVID-19. Clones were read by immunoSEQ multiplex PCR, and TCRdb kept only the in-frame ones, dropping some. The table has roughly 290,000 clones, 90% seen once; the top ten hold approximately 1.5%. Sequencing was done on a sample of PBMCs or T cells enriched from blood (not recorded which). Every receptor here comes from a woman between 18 and 29 years old with acute COVID-19.

In its sample, this clone was seen once. The rearrangement links TRBV4-1 to TRBJ2-1, with 8 bases matching TRBD2. The V gene end was trimmed by 4 bases and the J gene end by 3 bases; junction bases not matched to a gene: 8. The CDR3 runs to 16 residues. Germline V gives CDR1 MGHRA, CDR2 YSYEKL. CDR3 in DNA: TGCGCCAGCAGCCGACACCCCGGGACTAGCTACAATGAGCAGTTCTTC. The encoded protein is CASSRHPGTSYNEQFF.

J is TRBJ1-2 and V is TRBV2; 11 bases are shared with TRBD1. The germline gives CDR1 SNHLY, CDR2 FYNNEI. J lost 8 bases, V lost 6 bases, and 5 bases had no gene match. This CDR3 is 13 amino acids long. The CDR3 loop reads CASRGQGAGGYTF. The CDR3 nucleotides read TGTGCCAGCAGAGGACAGGGGGCAGGCGGCTACACCTTC.

The rearrangement links TRBV14 to TRBJ2-7, with D perhaps TRBD2 (6 bases). With 3 bases removed from V and 6 bases from J, the gap between germline ends came to 15 bases. Germline V gene lookup returns CDR1 SGHDN and CDR2 FVKESK. There are 14 residues in the CDR3. The CDR3 DNA reads as TGTGCCAGCAGCCAGCAGCGGAGGGTCTCCGAGCAGTACTTC. Translating it yields CASSQQRRVSEQYF.

With respect to this clone: Distinct nucleotide sequences in the sample also encode this CDR3. The chain uses TRBV28 and TRBJ2-1; TRBD2 aligns across 7 bases. Germline V gene sequence: CDR1 MDHEN, CDR2 SYDVKM. This CDR3 region has 14 residues. With 6 bases clipped from V and 5 bases from J, the junction kept 7 bases outside the gene matches. The CDR3 DNA reads TGTGCCAGCAGCCTCTTGGGGGGGGACAATGAGCAGTTCTTC. Translating gives CASSLLGGDNEQFF.

The chain links TRBV6-5 to TRBJ2-7; possibly TRBD2 for D (5 bases). The length of the CDR3 is 14 residues. Germline V gene sequence: CDR1 MNHEY, CDR2 SVGAGI. Between the trimmed V and J ends, which lost 0 bases and 3 bases, there was a span of 9 bases. CDR3 nucleotide sequence: TGTGCCAGCAGTTACTCGGGAGACAACTACGAGCAGTACTTC. This encodes CASSYSGDNYEQYF.

The genes are TRBV18 and TRBJ1-4, with a tentative D call TRBD1 (6 bases). The V and J ends lost 3 bases and 4 bases respectively, with 21 bases between them. Germline V gives CDR1 KGHSH, CDR2 LQKENI. This CDR3 spans 18 amino acids. The CDR3 sequence is CASSPSGGAFALNEKLFF. As DNA, the CDR3 is TGTGCCAGCTCACCTTCGGGGGGCGCTTTCGCCCTTAATGAAAAACTGTTTTTT.

The genes are TRBV5-6 and TRBJ1-3; D is unclear. There are 18 residues in the CDR3. Germline CDR1 is SGHDT and CDR2 is YYEEEE. Trimming removed 5 bases from V and 0 bases from J, with 21 bases in between. This CDR3 reads CASSSRFVHSISGNTIYF. CDR3 DNA: TGTGCCAGCAGTTCTCGCTTTGTTCACAGCATCTCTGGAAACACCATATATTTT.

The V call is TRBV29-1, the J call TRBJ2-5, with TRBD1 as a possible D gene (6 bases). Germline V gene sequence: CDR1 SQVTM, CDR2 ANQGSEA. The CDR3 is 14 amino acids. V was clipped by 6 bases and J by 4 bases, with 18 bases between them. The CDR3 protein is CSVGTRLRGETQYF. For the CDR3, the DNA is TGCAGCGTGGGGACACGTTTAAGGGGAGAGACCCAGTACTTC.

This clone was seen a few times. V usage is TRBV5-8 and J usage is TRBJ1-2, with 9 bases fitting TRBD1. The CDR3 is 13 amino acids. Germline V gene sequence: CDR1 SGHTS, CDR2 YDEGEE. Trimming at V came to 4 bases and at J to 8 bases, leaving 6 bases not matched to a gene. Written as DNA, the CDR3 is TGTGCCAGCAGCCTTCGGACAGGGGACGGCTACACCTTC. Translating gives CASSLRTGDGYTF.

V is TRBV6-5 and J is TRBJ1-2; weak D call: TRBD1 (6 bases). Germline values: CDR1 MNHEY, CDR2 SVGAGI. The CDR3 runs 12 residues. V lost 10 bases, J lost 7 bases, and 16 bases lay in between. CDR3 DNA sequence: TGTGCCACCTACTTAGGGGGGGGTGGCTACACCTTC. This gives the protein CATYLGGGGYTF.

The chain links TRBV14 to TRBJ2-1; 10 bases align to TRBD2. V was clipped by 1 base and J by 9 bases; unmatched bases: 6. Germline CDR1 SGHDN, CDR2 FVKESK. The CDR3 is made up of 15 amino acids. CDR3 protein: CASSQASGRAFEQFF. In DNA, the CDR3 is TGTGCCAGCAGCCAAGCCAGCGGGAGGGCCTTTGAGCAGTTCTTC.

The chain links TRBV29-1 to TRBJ1-1; 8 nucleotides match TRBD1. The trim removed 3 bases at V and 1 base at J, leaving 1 base unmatched. CDR3 length equals 13 residues. Germline CDR1 reads SQVTM; CDR2 reads ANQGSEA. CDR3 coding DNA: TGCAGCGTTGACGACAGGGGGAACACTGAAGCTTTCTTT. It specifies CSVDDRGNTEAFF.

This clone appeared once. The rearrangement uses TRBV3-1 (or the pseudogene TRBV3-2) and TRBJ2-7; 12 positions match TRBD2. This CDR3 has 15 residues. CDR1 LGHDT and CDR2 YNNKEL come from the germline V gene (reference sequence). CDR3 sequence (DNA): TGTGCGAGGCTAGCGGGAGGGCCATTATCCTACGAGCAGTACTTC. Protein product: CARLAGGPLSYEQYF.

This clone occurred once. The rearrangement joins TRBV19 to TRBJ1-1, with 7 bases aligning to TRBD1. The CDR3 extends over 15 amino acids. CDR1 and CDR2 from the germline V gene are LNHDA and SQIVND (reference sequence). Germline trimming cut 3 bases from V and 5 bases from J; bases unmatched to any gene: 9. CDR3 sequence reads: CASSMGDRVVTEAFF. The CDR3 coding sequence is TGTGCCAGTAGTATGGGTGACAGGGTTGTTACTGAAGCTTTCTTT.

This chain uses TRBV5-1 with TRBJ2-7; TRBD1 aligns across 10 bases. Germline-derived CDR1 and CDR2 are SGHRS and YFSETQ. This CDR3 is built from 13 residues. V trimming: 6 bases; J trimming: 5 bases; junction bases outside the gene matches: 5. CDR3 loop: CASTLGQGNEQYF. DNA of the CDR3: TGCGCCAGCACCCTGGGACAGGGGAACGAGCAGTACTTC. The variable domain in full, completed from reference TRBV5-1 and TRBJ2-7, reads KAGVTQTPRYLIKTRGQQVTLSCSPISGHRSVSWYQQTPGQGLQFLFEYFSETQRNKGNFPGRFSGRQFSNSRSEMNVSTLELGDSALYLCASTLGQGNEQYFGPGTRLTVT.

The rearrangement joins TRBV6-4 to TRBJ1-2; D perhaps matches TRBD1 (6 bases). Trimming left V 6 bases short and J 8 bases short, with 22 bases between. Germline CDR1 is MRHNA and CDR2 is SNTAGT. This CDR3 is built from 15 residues. CDR3 DNA: TGTGCCAGCAGCGAGAATGTGGGATTTACAGGGGGCTACACCTTC. Its protein product is CASSENVGFTGGYTF.

This sequence joins TRBV18 and TRBJ1-4, with TRBD1 matching 8 bases. There are 15 residues in the CDR3. V was clipped by 5 bases and J by 6 bases; unmatched bases: 8. Germline V CDR1 and CDR2: KGHSH, LQKENI. The CDR3 DNA sequence: TGTGCCAGCTCAAGTTCTCAGGGGGCGGATGAAAAACTGTTTTTT. Residues: CASSSSQGADEKLFF.

The chain carries TRBV5-1 and TRBJ1-4; TRBD1 matches 12 bases. The J segment lost 7 bases and the V segment lost 4 bases, leaving 5 bases of the junction unmatched. The germline CDR1 and CDR2 sequences are SGHRS and YFSETQ. CDR3 length: 15 amino acids. CDR3 loop: CASSPGTGGFEKLFF. Written as DNA, the CDR3 is TGCGCCAGCAGCCCCGGGACAGGGGGCTTTGAAAAACTGTTTTTT.

The chain links TRBV18 to TRBJ2-2; no clear D. Germline CDR1 KGHSH, CDR2 LQKENI. Trimming shortened V by 0 bases and J by 0 bases, and 5 bases separated the two germline ends. The CDR3 totals 15 residues. The CDR3, as DNA: TGTGCCAGCTCACCACCGTCAGCGAACACCGGGGAGCTGTTTTTT. Translated: CASSPPSANTGELFF.

The V and J genes are TRBV7-8 and TRBJ2-5, with D maybe TRBD2 (5 bases). This CDR3 has 13 residues. Germline V gives CDR1 SGHVS, CDR2 FQNEAQ. V lost 5 bases to trimming and J lost 2 bases, with 9 bases between them. The CDR3 here is CASSTWTQETQYF. As DNA, the CDR3 is TGTGCCAGCAGCACGTGGACTCAAGAGACCCAGTACTTC.

This clone showed up just once. The chain has TRBV2 and TRBJ1-5; the match to TRBD1 covers 7 bases. This CDR3 spans 14 amino acids. V lost 7 bases, J lost 3 bases, and 6 bases stayed unmatched. Germline CDR1 reads SNHLY; CDR2 reads FYNNEI. CDR3 amino acids: CASMTGQPNQPQHF. The CDR3 DNA reads TGTGCCAGCATGACGGGACAGCCCAATCAGCCCCAGCATTTT.